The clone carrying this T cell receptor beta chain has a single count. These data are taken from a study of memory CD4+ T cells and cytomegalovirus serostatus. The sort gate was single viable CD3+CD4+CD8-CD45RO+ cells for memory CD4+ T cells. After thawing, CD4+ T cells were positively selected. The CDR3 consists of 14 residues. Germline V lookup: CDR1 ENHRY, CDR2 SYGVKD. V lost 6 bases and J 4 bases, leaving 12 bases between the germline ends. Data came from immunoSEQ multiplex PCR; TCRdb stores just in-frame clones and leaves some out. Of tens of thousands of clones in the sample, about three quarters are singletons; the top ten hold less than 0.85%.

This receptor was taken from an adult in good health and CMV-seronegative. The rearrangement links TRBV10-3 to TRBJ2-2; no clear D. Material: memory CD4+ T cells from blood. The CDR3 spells CAISPLESTGELFF. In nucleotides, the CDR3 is TGTGCCATCAGCCCCTTGGAGAGCACCGGGGAGCTGTTTTTT.